The source of this T cell receptor beta chain is a study of vaccination effects on CD4 cells after COVID-19. On the study more broadly: A few convalescent patients gave samples early and late after vaccination. The study's findings and limits: Convalescents' spike-reactive clones after vaccination were mainly made up of new clones that the vaccine induced.

Here immunoSEQ multiplex PCR was the method, and the copy in TCRdb shows in-frame clones only, minus some. The sample carries approximately 14,000 clones, 76% recorded once. CDR3 size: 14 residues. Trimming stripped 0 bases from V and 1 base from J, with 7 bases between. Germline V gives CDR1 SGDLS, CDR2 YYNGEE. As for this clone: As yet, its antigen is unknown.

The ViraFEST assay expanded antigen-specific CD4+ T cells with viral peptide pools before sequencing. Isolation of CD4+ T cells took place after approximately ten days of culture. The person had PCR-confirmed SARS-CoV-2 infection between March and December 2020. Participants received two doses of either the BNT162b2 or mRNA-1273 vaccine. Wells each received around 2 million PBMC, cultured with around 9.3 IU/ml IL-2 and 10 ug/ml peptides. At days 3 and 7, half of the medium was exchanged for IL-2 medium. The chain uses TRBV9 and TRBJ1-1, with D possibly TRBD1 on 6 matching bases. Material: CD4+ T cells from PBMCs cultured with HCoV-NL63 spike peptides, obtained after COVID-19 vaccination. The sequence came from a human donor who had a prior SARS-CoV-2 infection. CDR3 DNA: TGTGCCAGCAGCGTAGGGGGACAGAACACTGAAGCTTTCTTT. Protein sequence: CASSVGGQNTEAFF.